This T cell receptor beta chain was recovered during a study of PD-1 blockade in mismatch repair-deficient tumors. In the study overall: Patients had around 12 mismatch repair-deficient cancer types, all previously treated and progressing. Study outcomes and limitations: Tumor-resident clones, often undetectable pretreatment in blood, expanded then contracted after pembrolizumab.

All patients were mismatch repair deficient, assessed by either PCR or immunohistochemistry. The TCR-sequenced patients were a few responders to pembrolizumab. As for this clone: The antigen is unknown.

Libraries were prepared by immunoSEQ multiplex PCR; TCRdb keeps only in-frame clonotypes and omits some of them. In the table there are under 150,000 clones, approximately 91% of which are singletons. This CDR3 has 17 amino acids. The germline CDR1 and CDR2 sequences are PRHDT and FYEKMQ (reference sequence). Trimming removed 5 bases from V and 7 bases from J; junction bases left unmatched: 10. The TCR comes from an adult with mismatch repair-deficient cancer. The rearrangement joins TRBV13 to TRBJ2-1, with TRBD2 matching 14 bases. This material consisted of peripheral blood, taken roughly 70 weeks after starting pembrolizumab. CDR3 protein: CASSLRVGTSGSNEQFF. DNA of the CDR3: TGTGCCAGCAGCCTAAGGGTTGGGACTAGCGGGAGTAATGAGCAGTTCTTC. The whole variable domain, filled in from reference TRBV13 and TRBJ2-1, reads AAGVIQSPRHLIKEKRETATLKCYPIPRHDTVYWYQQGPGQDPQFLISFYEKMQSDKGSIPDRFSAQQFSDYHSELNMSSLELGDSALYFCASSLRVGTSGSNEQFFGPGTRLTVL.